The 15 T cell receptor beta chains below were found in one sample sequenced in a study of cytomegalovirus exposure and HLA in healthy donors. Primers: 60 Vbeta forward and 13 Jbeta reverse. Using immunoSEQ multiplex PCR, the repertoire was profiled, and TCRdb retains in-frame clones only, with some absent. The sample lists 180,000 or so clones, roughly four fifths occurring once. Sequencing used PBMCs. These receptors all come from a woman under 30 in good health and CMV-seropositive.

This clone was recorded once. The chain recombines TRBV5-1 with TRBJ2-7; tentatively, D is TRBD1 (5 bases). V lost 0 bases and J 0 bases, leaving 13 bases between the germline ends. Germline V gives CDR1 SGHRS, CDR2 YFSETQ. The CDR3 has 16 residues. CDR3: CASSLADTSSSYEQYF. In DNA, the CDR3 is TGCGCCAGCAGCTTGGCGGACACCTCGAGCTCCTACGAGCAGTACTTC.

This sequence joins TRBV18 and TRBJ2-7; the D gene is possibly TRBD1 (5 bases). With 3 bases removed from V and 1 base from J, the gap between germline ends came to 10 bases. The CDR3 has 14 residues. In germline, CDR1 is KGHSH, CDR2 LQKENI. The CDR3 DNA is TGTGCCAGCTCACCTGAGACAGATTCCTACGAGCAGTACTTC. It specifies CASSPETDSYEQYF.

The chain recombines TRBV7-2 with TRBJ1-5, with TRBD1 matching over 9 bases. The V and J ends lost 4 bases and 3 bases, in that order; junction bases with no gene match: 10. The CDR3 is made up of 17 amino acids. Germline assignment: CDR1 SGHTA and CDR2 FQGNSA. The CDR3 nucleotides read TGTGCCAGCAGCTCCGACGAGGGACAGGGTTCCAATCAGCCCCAGCATTTT. It specifies CASSSDEGQGSNQPQHF.

The V and J genes are TRBV7-9 and TRBJ2-7, with 13 bases that match TRBD2. The length of the CDR3 is 16 residues. Germline-derived CDR1 and CDR2 are SEHNR and FQNEAQ (reference sequence). The V gene end was trimmed by 5 bases and the J gene end by 2 bases; junction bases not matched to a gene: 6. CDR3 residues: CASSPPGLAGAYEQYF. CDR3 sequence (DNA): TGTGCCAGCAGCCCCCCTGGACTAGCGGGGGCCTACGAGCAGTACTTC.

This clone turned up a few times. This chain uses TRBV19 with TRBJ2-7, with 7 bases fitting TRBD1. The CDR3 extends over 19 amino acids. J lost 0 bases, V lost 5 bases, and 19 bases had no gene match. The germline CDR1 and CDR2 sequences are LNHDA and SQIVND (reference sequence). CDR3 in amino acids: CASSRTFGQVDGSSYEQYF. As DNA, the CDR3 is TGTGCCAGTAGTCGGACGTTCGGACAGGTCGACGGAAGCTCCTACGAGCAGTACTTC.

This chain's CDR3 is CASSLEGHRGQLGEQYF. CDR3 sequence (DNA): TGTGCCAGCAGCTTGGAGGGGCACAGGGGGCAGTTGGGAGAGCAGTACTTC. The V call is TRBV5-4, the J call TRBJ2-7; 9 bases are shared with TRBD1. V gave up 0 bases and J gave up 7 bases; unmatched junction bases: 14. Germline V CDR1 and CDR2: SGHNT, YYREEE (reference sequence). The CDR3 length is 17 residues.

The V gene is TRBV7-7, the J gene TRBJ2-3; D is unclear. Trimming took off 4 bases at V and 3 bases at J, with 11 bases between the two ends. Germline V CDR1 and CDR2: SSHAT, FNYEAQ (reference sequence). The CDR3 has 14 amino acids. DNA for the CDR3: TGTGCCAGCAGCTCCCACCCCGGGACAGATACGCAGTATTTT. Its protein product is CASSSHPGTDTQYF.

This rearrangement joins TRBV9 to TRBJ1-3; D is possibly TRBD1 (5 bases). The CDR3 consists of 14 residues. V shed 0 bases and J shed 8 bases, with 12 bases lying between them. The germline V gene has CDR1 SGDLS and CDR2 YYNGEE. CDR3 coding DNA: TGTGCCAGCAGCGTAGGGGAAGGGGCCTACACCATATATTTT. As protein: CASSVGEGAYTIYF.

The chain combines TRBV25-1 with TRBJ1-4; D not certain. Germline CDR1 reads MGHDK; CDR2 reads SYGVNS. The CDR3 loop spans 12 amino acids. Deletions cut 7 bases from V and 5 bases from J, with 8 bases between. The CDR3 here is CASNIANEKLFF. CDR3 nucleotide sequence: TGTGCCAGCAATATAGCGAATGAAAAACTGTTTTTT.

The V gene is TRBV5-4, the J gene TRBJ2-7, with a possible D match to TRBD1 (6 bases). The CDR3 sequence is 13 residues long. V lost 7 bases and J lost 1, with 12 bases in between. CDR1 is SGHNT and CDR2 is YYREEE in the germline V gene (reference sequence). The chain's CDR3 is CASGRDISYEQYF. DNA for the CDR3: TGTGCCAGCGGCCGGGACATTTCCTACGAGCAGTACTTC.

The chain uses TRBV13 and TRBJ2-5; D perhaps matches TRBD1 (6 bases). The CDR3 has 13 residues. The germline V gene has CDR1 PRHDT and CDR2 FYEKMQ (reference sequence). V was pared by 2 bases and J by 6 bases, with 10 bases between. In DNA form, the CDR3 reads TGTGCCAGCAGCTTACGGGACACGCAGACCCAGTACTTC. Translating it yields CASSLRDTQTQYF. Full variable domain (remainder filled in from reference TRBV13 and TRBJ2-5): AAGVIQSPRHLIKEKRETATLKCYPIPRHDTVYWYQQGPGQDPQFLISFYEKMQSDKGSIPDRFSAQQFSDYHSELNMSSLELGDSALYFCASSLRDTQTQYFGPGTRLLVL.

The chain carries TRBV7-9 and TRBJ2-5; TRBD1 matches 8 bases. The CDR3 covers 17 residues. Germline assignment: CDR1 SEHNR and CDR2 FQNEAQ (reference sequence). V dropped 1 base and J dropped 2; count of bases not matched to a gene: 9. CDR3 residues: CASSLGGGRGLQETQYF. CDR3 sequence (DNA): TGTGCCAGCAGCTTAGGCGGCGGCAGGGGGCTTCAAGAGACCCAGTACTTC. Using reference TRBV7-9 and TRBJ2-5 for the parts outside the CDR3, the full variable domain is DTGVSQNPRHKITKRGQNVTFRCDPISEHNRLYWYRQTLGQGPEFLTYFQNEAQLEKSRLLSDRFSAERPKGSFSTLEIQRTEQGDSAMYLCASSLGGGRGLQETQYFGPGTRLLVL.

The CDR3 DNA reads as TGCGCCAGCAGTTATGGACAGGGCGGTCAGCCCCAGCATTTT. This sequence encodes CASSYGQGGQPQHF. The chain is built from TRBV4-1 and TRBJ1-5, with 8 nucleotides matching TRBD1. V lost 6 bases and J lost 6; bases outside the gene matches: 7. The CDR3 loop spans 14 amino acids. CDR1 is MGHRA and CDR2 is YSYEKL in the germline V gene.

This clone was seen once. V gene TRBV9 combines with J gene TRBJ2-5, with 11 bases matching TRBD1. CDR1 and CDR2 from the germline V gene are SGDLS and YYNGEE. This CDR3 has 18 residues. The V gene end was trimmed by 1 base and the J gene end by 4 bases; junction bases not matched to a gene: 12. The CDR3 coding sequence is TGTGCCAGCAGCGTATATTCATTTGGGACAGGGGGTTTAGAGACCCAGTACTTC. Translated, it gives CASSVYSFGTGGLETQYF.

J is TRBJ2-3 and V is TRBV7-3; 8 positions match TRBD2. CDR3 length: 16 amino acids. In germline, CDR1 is SGHTA, CDR2 FQGTGA. V trimming: 3 bases; J trimming: 1 base; junction bases outside the gene matches: 6. CDR3 coding DNA: TGTGCCAGCAGCTTGGGATTCGGGGGGGGCACAGATACGCAGTATTTT. It is translated as CASSLGFGGGTDTQYF. Combining the CDR3 with reference TRBV7-3 and TRBJ2-3 gives the whole variable domain GAGVSQTPSNKVTEKGKYVELRCDPISGHTALYWYRQSLGQGPEFLIYFQGTGAADDSGLPNDRFFAVRPEGSVSTLKIQRTERGDSAVYLCASSLGFGGGTDTQYFGPGTRLTVL.